This record looks at one TCR beta chain sequence and its context. This sample is drawn from a study of STAT5B mutations in CD4+ large granular lymphocyte leukemia. Per germline, CDR1 GTSNPN and CDR2 SVGIG (reference sequence). V shed 4 bases and J 2 bases; nucleotides not matched to a gene: 5. The CDR3 loop spans 17 amino acids. The table came from immunoSEQ multiplex PCR; TCRdb's copy has only in-frame clones and leaves some out. In the table there are about 48,000 clones, around 70% of which are singletons. Sequenced sample: CD4+ T cells from blood buffy coats. This receptor was obtained from a human donor in good health. The V gene is TRBV30, the J gene TRBJ2-2, with TRBD2 identical over 15 bases. The CDR3 loop reads CAWTGLAGGSNTGELFF. CDR3 coding DNA: TGTGCCTGGACAGGACTAGCGGGGGGGTCAAACACCGGGGAGCTGTTTTTT.